Below, 13 T cell receptor beta chains from the same sample are listed, as sequenced in a study of blood T cell repertoires in COVID-19. Clones were read by immunoSEQ multiplex PCR, and TCRdb kept only the in-frame ones, dropping some. In the table there are fewer than 350,000 clones, about 89% of which are singletons. Input material: peripheral blood. Every receptor here comes from a man aged 40-49 years with active or convalescent COVID-19.

The CDR3 coding sequence is TGTGCCAGCAGGGGCCGCCGGAACACAGATACGCAGTATTTT. Residues: CASRGRRNTDTQYF. This rearrangement joins TRBV27 to TRBJ2-3; D not resolved. The V end lost 6 bases, the J end lost 2 bases, and 12 bases lay between the germline ends. The CDR3 covers 14 residues. Looked up from germline, CDR1 is MNHEY and CDR2 is SMNVEV (reference sequence).

The chain links TRBV7-6 to TRBJ1-6; no clear D gene. The V gene lost 4 bases and the J gene lost 7 bases, with 20 bases spanning the gap. The CDR3 is made up of 17 amino acids. Germline V gene sequence: CDR1 SGHVS, CDR2 FNYEAQ. CDR3 bases: TGTGCCAGCAGCTCACTCCCCTCCGGGGATACAAATTCACCCCTCCACTTT. Residues: CASSSLPSGDTNSPLHF. Drawing the rest from reference TRBV7-6 and TRBJ1-6, the complete variable domain is GAGVSQSPRYKVTKRGQDVALRCDPISGHVSLYWYRQALGQGPEFLTYFNYEAQQDKSGLPNDRFSAERPEGSISTLTIQRTEQRDSAMYRCASSSLPSGDTNSPLHFGNGTRLTVT.

The genes are TRBV6-5 and TRBJ2-7; D is perhaps TRBD1 (5 bases). Per germline, CDR1 MNHEY and CDR2 SVGAGI. The CDR3 spans 15 residues. The ends were cut back, 3 bases at V and 4 bases at J, with 16 bases in the middle. In nucleotides, the CDR3 is TGTGCCAGCAGTTATTACGGTCGACAGTCATACGAGCAGTACTTC. The encoded protein is CASSYYGRQSYEQYF.

The chain uses TRBV3-1 (or the pseudogene TRBV3-2) and TRBJ1-5; D ambiguous. The V end lost 1 base, the J end lost 6 bases, and 7 bases lay between the germline ends. The CDR3 spans 13 residues. Germline V gene lookup returns CDR1 LGHDT and CDR2 YNNKEL (reference sequence). CDR3 sequence reads: CASSQGGGQPQHF. The CDR3 DNA sequence: TGTGCCAGCAGCCAAGGAGGAGGTCAGCCCCAGCATTTT.

The chain employs TRBV27 and TRBJ2-5, with D possibly being TRBD1 (5 bases). Per the germline V gene, CDR1 is MNHEY and CDR2 is SMNVEV (reference sequence). CDR3 length equals 15 residues. Trimming took 5 bases from V and 2 from J, leaving 15 bases between them. The CDR3 region has the DNA TGTGCCAGCAGTCAAAGTCGACAGAGACAAGAGACCCAGTACTTC. Translated: CASSQSRQRQETQYF.

The chain carries TRBV18 and TRBJ1-4; possibly TRBD1 for D (5 bases). V lost 3 bases and J lost 8, with 16 bases in between. The CDR3 totals 15 residues. The germline V gene has CDR1 KGHSH and CDR2 LQKENI. CDR3 protein: CASSPPGTGTEKLFF. CDR3 coding DNA: TGTGCCAGCTCACCTCCCGGAACAGGCACCGAAAAACTGTTTTTT. Looking up the rest from reference TRBV18 and TRBJ1-4 gives the full variable domain: NAGVMQNPRHLVRRRGQEARLRCSPMKGHSHVYWYRQLPEEGLKFMVYLQKENIIDESGMPKERFSAEFPKEGPSILRIQQVVRGDSAAYFCASSPPGTGTEKLFFGSGTQLSVL.

This clone was seen only a few times. This chain joins TRBV28 and TRBJ1-1, with no clear D. CDR1 is MDHEN and CDR2 is SYDVKM in the germline V gene. The CDR3 consists of 12 residues. Trimming cost V 7 bases and J 0 bases, with 6 bases left between them. The CDR3 region has the DNA TGTGCCAGCACACCTATGAACACTGAAGCTTTCTTT. Protein sequence: CASTPMNTEAFF.

V and J are TRBV5-6 and TRBJ1-5; TRBD1 matches at 12 bases. CDR3 length: 17 amino acids. CDR1 and CDR2 from the germline V gene are SGHDT and YYEEEE. The V and J ends lost 4 bases and 7 bases, in that order; junction bases with no gene match: 12. CDR3 in amino acids: CASSSRDRGLEGQPQHF. CDR3 in DNA: TGTGCCAGCAGCAGCCGGGACAGGGGGCTAGAAGGACAGCCCCAGCATTTT.

A few counts support this clone. Other DNA sequences from this sample encode an identical CDR3 as well. CDR3 region: CASSLGQAANYGYTF. The CDR3 DNA follows: TGCGCCAGCAGCTTGGGACAGGCTGCGAACTATGGCTACACCTTC. V gene TRBV5-1 combines with J gene TRBJ1-2; a weak D match, TRBD1 (6 bases). The V gene's germline CDR1 is SGHRS and CDR2 YFSETQ. V lost 0 bases and J lost 2, with 11 bases in between. CDR3 length equals 15 residues.

This sequence joins TRBV28 and TRBJ2-2; 10 bases line up with TRBD1. V trimming: 5 bases; J trimming: 6 bases; junction bases outside the gene matches: 9. From germline, CDR1 is MDHEN and CDR2 SYDVKM. The CDR3 sequence is 16 residues long. The CDR3 here is CASSVVGDRGPGELFF. In DNA, the CDR3 is TGTGCCAGCAGTGTAGTCGGGGACAGGGGCCCCGGGGAGCTGTTTTTT.

V usage is TRBV9 and J usage is TRBJ2-1; no clear D. There are 13 residues in the CDR3. Trimming shortened V by 4 bases and J by 7 bases, and 12 bases separated the two germline ends. The germline gives CDR1 SGDLS, CDR2 YYNGEE. CDR3 sequence (DNA): TGTGCCAGCAGCCCAGACACTCTTAATGAGCAGTTCTTC. This gives the protein CASSPDTLNEQFF.

The rearrangement links TRBV24-1 to TRBJ2-3; 10 bases map to TRBD1. From germline, CDR1 is KGHDR and CDR2 SFDVKD. J was trimmed by 3 bases and V by 5 bases; bases with no gene match: 10. This CDR3 region has 17 residues. The CDR3 sequence is CATSGTGTGVWTDTQYF. In DNA form, the CDR3 reads TGTGCCACCAGTGGGACCGGGACAGGGGTGTGGACAGATACGCAGTATTTT.

This chain uses TRBV6-2 or TRBV6-3 with TRBJ1-2; D gene ambiguous. The CDR3 sequence is 15 residues long. In germline, CDR1 is MNHEY, CDR2 SVGEGT. Trimming removed 1 base from V and 3 bases from J, with 12 bases in between. The CDR3 DNA sequence: TGTGCCAGCAGTTACTGGCCCCCACAAGACTATGGCTACACCTTC. Its translation is CASSYWPPQDYGYTF.